This entry is about one T cell receptor beta chain. The sample belongs to a study of blood T cell repertoires in COVID-19. Overall study: Acute and convalescent COVID-19 samples came from the United States, Italy and Spain. The analysed material was cDNA or gDNA that came from T cells, B-cell-depleted T cells, or PBMCs.

Germline values: CDR1 SGHAT, CDR2 FQNNGV. CDR3 length: 15 residues. V gave up 5 bases and J gave up 3 bases, with 11 bases separating them. How the authors handled the data: The assay estimated nucleated cells by amplifying reference gene primers. Sequencing used immunoSEQ multiplex PCR; TCRdb keeps in-frame clones, though not all of them. That table furnishes V, J and clone size, whereas the DNA furnished D and trimming. The sample has 95,000 to 120,000 clones, about 88% seen once. The source of this sequence is a woman in her 70s who had recovered from COVID-19. J is TRBJ2-6 and V is TRBV11-2; no firm D call. The sequenced sample consisted of peripheral blood. The CDR3 nucleotides read TGTGCCAGCAGCCTCCGGTTCTTTGGGGCCAACGTCCTGACTTTC. Its translation is CASSLRFFGANVLTF.